What follows describes a single T cell receptor beta chain. The time point here: newly diagnosed GD, antithyroid drugs for less than 3 months. Following extraction of RNA from PBMCs, that RNA was used to make the TCR library. Arm-PCR of CDR3 regions with iRepertoire HTBI primers generated TCR beta libraries. TCRdb ran MiXCR on the multiplex PCR reads and lists one entry per CDR3 protein. The sample lists over 300,000 distinct CDR3 sequences; 15% to 18% were seen once. The sample belongs to a study of regulatory T cells in long-lasting Graves disease. CDR1 and CDR2 (germline): SEHNR, FQNEAQ (reference sequence). The CDR3 contains 15 residues. V dropped 6 bases and J dropped 5 bases, with 19 bases sitting between them.

This clonotype originated in a female donor with Graves disease. V is TRBV7-9 and J is TRBJ1-2; possibly TRBD1 for D (5 bases). The sample consisted of peripheral blood mononuclear cells (PBMCs), taken at new diagnosis, from a patient treated with antithyroid drugs. CDR3 coding DNA: TGTGCCAGCAGTTCCCGGGACGAAGAGTATTATGGCTACACCTTC. Translated, it gives CASSSRDEEYYGYTF.